This T cell receptor beta chain derives from a study of T cell responses to AZD1222 COVID-19 vaccine. Study overall: Pooling of second doses given at about 4 or about 12 weeks was done.

This table comes from immunoSEQ multiplex PCR, and its TCRdb copy is limited to in-frame clones, with some not included. The sample consists of under 150,000 clones, about 92% of them appearing once. Trimming stripped 6 bases from V and 1 base from J, with 7 bases between. Germline V CDR1 and CDR2: MNHEY, SMNVEV (reference sequence). The CDR3 has 13 amino acids. Overall study results and limits: Baseline serostatus was positive in only a handful of AZD1222 recipients. Spike-specific TCR breadth rose after two AZD1222 doses, and depth rose as well.

With respect to this clone: Its antigen is unidentified.

V usage is TRBV27 and J usage is TRBJ1-5; D not certain. This specimen consisted of peripheral blood, obtained on day 0 of AZD1222 vaccination. The receptor comes from an adult in good health. The CDR3 region is CASSLSSNQPQHF. CDR3 nucleotide sequence: TGTGCCAGCAGCCTTTCCAGCAATCAGCCCCAGCATTTT.